This T cell receptor (beta chain) was sequenced for a study of molecular identifiers for immune sequencing clone quantification. Trimming stripped 5 bases from V and 3 bases from J, with 14 bases between. Germline CDR1 reads MNHEY; CDR2 reads SMNVEV (reference sequence). This CDR3 contains 14 residues. The sample holds many counts of this clonotype. Via MiXCR, TCRdb re-called the PCR reads, giving one row per CDR3 protein. The sample lists more than 60,000 distinct CDR3 sequences, roughly 17% seen once, with around 1.6% in the top ten. The gene calls are TRBV27 and TRBJ2-7; D is ambiguous. Sequenced material: naive CD8+ T cells from blood, with Jurkat cell RNA spiked in. Subset given: FACS-sorted CD8+CD4-CCR7+CD45RA+ naive T cells. The source of this sequence is a human donor in good health. Some libraries in this study had Jurkat cell RNA spiked in. CDR3 sequence: CASSLQIGNYEQYF. The CDR3 coding sequence is TGTGCCAGCAGTCTACAGATTGGAAACTACGAGCAGTACTTC.